This TCR beta chain came from a study of shared T cell receptors in the human thymus. This clone has more than one count but fewer than ten. The protocol was immunoSEQ multiplex PCR, while the TCRdb copy is restricted to in-frame clones and leaves out a portion. The data contain roughly 500,000 clones, about 80% of them singletons. This CDR3 is 14 amino acids long. V lost 3 bases and J lost 0, with 9 bases in between. In germline, CDR1 is WNHNN, CDR2 SYGVQD (reference sequence). This sample was also put to use in a study of human thymus T cells. That source adds: Immunologically healthy infants in Finland undergoing congenital heart defect surgery were the donors. Resections removed during corrective heart surgery provided the thymus tissue used. Thymic and blood repertoires showed apparently biased V and J gene usage. Related research has reported that thymic repertoires overlap highly among unrelated individuals.

The rearrangement links TRBV10-1 to TRBJ2-7; D gene unclear. The sample comprised thymocytes. This clonotype originated in a boy under two years old with a congenital heart defect. In DNA form, the CDR3 reads TGCGCCAGCAGTGATGAGGAGAGCTCCTACGAGCAGTACTTC. The encoded protein is CASSDEESSYEQYF.